These 15 T cell receptor beta chains were sequenced from one sample in a study of T cells in Graves' hyperthyroidism and ophthalmopathy. Authors of the study amplified TCR beta CDR3 regions from RNA transcripts. HTBI primers were used for first-round RT-PCR of the TCR CDR3. One entry per CDR3 protein results from TCRdb running MiXCR on the multiplex PCR reads. The sample yields around 600,000 distinct CDR3 sequences, about 45% seen once. The material sequenced was peripheral blood or thyroid tissue (not recorded which). The receptors stem from an adult man with Graves' disease, either hyperthyroidism or ophthalmopathy (not recorded which).

This clonotype came up a few times. V and J are TRBV7-9 and TRBJ1-6; D unclear. This CDR3 comprises 15 residues. V was clipped by 5 bases and J by 8 bases, with 16 bases between them. Looked up from germline, CDR1 is SEHNR and CDR2 is FQNEAQ (reference sequence). DNA for the CDR3: TGTGCCAGCAGCATTACCCGGAGGAGGTATTCACCCCTCCACTTT. This encodes CASSITRRRYSPLHF. The variable domain in full, completed from reference TRBV7-9 and TRBJ1-6, reads DTGVSQNPRHKITKRGQNVTFRCDPISEHNRLYWYRQTLGQGPEFLTYFQNEAQLEKSRLLSDRFSAERPKGSFSTLEIQRTEQGDSAMYLCASSITRRRYSPLHFGNGTRLTVT.

The rearrangement uses TRBV6-5 and TRBJ2-7; tentatively, D is TRBD1 or TRBD2 (5 bases each). Germline V gene sequence: CDR1 MNHEY, CDR2 SVGAGI. The ends were cut back, 7 bases at V and 3 bases at J, with 13 bases in the middle. The CDR3 is made up of 13 amino acids. This CDR3 reads CASNPGRIYEQYF. CDR3 bases: TGTGCCAGCAACCCGGGGCGCATCTACGAGCAGTACTTC.

About this clonotype itself: A much larger clone is a single base away; this may be a read error. V usage is TRBV19 and J usage is TRBJ1-6; D might be TRBD1 (6 bases). This CDR3 comprises 14 residues. V was shortened by 7 bases and J by 10 bases, with 17 bases between the two germline ends. Looked up from germline, CDR1 is LNHDA and CDR2 is SQIVND (reference sequence). The CDR3 DNA sequence: TGTGCCAGTACGAGTGGACAGCGCCTCTCACCCCTCCACTTT. It specifies CASTSGQRLSPLHF.

In its sample, this clonotype was seen a few times. The chain's CDR3 is CSARDLDRMNTEAFF. The CDR3, as DNA: TGCAGTGCTAGAGATCTGGACAGAATGAACACTGAAGCTTTCTTT. The V gene is TRBV20-1, the J gene TRBJ1-1, with a tentative D call TRBD1 (6 bases). V was clipped by 0 bases and J by 0 bases, with 11 bases between them. This CDR3 contains 15 residues. Germline assignment: CDR1 DFQATT and CDR2 SNEGSKA (reference sequence).

This clonotype was recorded a few times. The chain recombines TRBV7-9 with TRBJ1-4; TRBD1 might be the D (6 bases). Deletions cut 5 bases from V and 7 bases from J, with 20 bases between. The CDR3 runs 16 residues. Germline CDR1 reads SEHNR; CDR2 reads FQNEAQ (reference sequence). The CDR3 loop reads CASSAQTGGRGEKLFF. The CDR3 DNA sequence: TGTGCCAGCAGCGCCCAGACAGGAGGCCGGGGTGAAAAACTGTTTTTT. The full variable domain, its missing parts supplied by reference TRBV7-9 and TRBJ1-4, is DTGVSQNPRHKITKRGQNVTFRCDPISEHNRLYWYRQTLGQGPEFLTYFQNEAQLEKSRLLSDRFSAERPKGSFSTLEIQRTEQGDSAMYLCASSAQTGGRGEKLFFGSGTQLSVL.

The V and J genes are TRBV5-1 and TRBJ1-2; D may be TRBD1 (5 bases). The CDR3 consists of 14 residues. In germline, CDR1 is SGHRS, CDR2 YFSETQ. V was trimmed by 1 base and J by 5 bases, leaving 12 bases between them. CDR3 region: CASSLSSGSYGYTF. The CDR3 nucleotides are TGCGCCAGCAGCTTGTCTTCAGGGAGTTATGGCTACACCTTC.

The V gene is TRBV29-1, the J gene TRBJ1-2, with 11 bases aligning to TRBD1. The length of the CDR3 is 13 residues. Germline V lookup: CDR1 SQVTM, CDR2 ANQGSEA. In DNA form, the CDR3 reads TGCAGTACGGGGACAGGGGGGCACTATGGCTACACCTTC. Amino acids: CSTGTGGHYGYTF.

The rearrangement uses TRBV2 and TRBJ1-1, with D maybe TRBD1 (6 bases). There are 13 residues in the CDR3. In germline, CDR1 is SNHLY, CDR2 FYNNEI. Trimming took off 4 bases at V and 8 bases at J, with 14 bases between the two ends. The CDR3 DNA is TGTGCCAGCAGTGCAAGAGGGGGGAGGGAAGCTTTCTTT. This sequence encodes CASSARGGREAFF.

This CDR3 is CASRQNSGNTIYF. In nucleotides, the CDR3 is TGCGCCAGCAGACAGAACTCTGGAAACACCATATATTTT. The chain employs TRBV5-1 and TRBJ1-3; no definite D call. CDR3 length equals 13 residues. Trimming shortened V by 5 bases and J by 0 bases, and 6 bases separated the two germline ends. Germline CDR1 reads SGHRS; CDR2 reads YFSETQ.

The chain recombines TRBV15 with TRBJ2-7; D may be TRBD1 (6 bases). The CDR3 has 15 amino acids. Trimming left V 10 bases short and J 2 bases short, with 21 bases between. Per the germline V gene, CDR1 is LNHNV and CDR2 is YYDKDF (reference sequence). This CDR3 reads CASRASDSGAYEQYF. The CDR3 DNA follows: TGTGCCAGCAGGGCGTCGGACAGCGGAGCCTACGAGCAGTACTTC.

This clonotype was found many times. J is TRBJ1-1 and V is TRBV2, with D possibly being TRBD1 (5 bases). Trimming took off 3 bases at V and 1 base at J, with 12 bases between the two ends. From germline, CDR1 is SNHLY and CDR2 FYNNEI. This CDR3 is built from 15 residues. The CDR3 DNA follows: TGTGCCAGCAGTGATCGGGGGGGAGGGAACACTGAAGCTTTCTTT. This codes for CASSDRGGGNTEAFF.

The chain combines TRBV24-1 with TRBJ2-2; 7 nucleotides align to TRBD1. Germline V gives CDR1 KGHDR, CDR2 SFDVKD. J gave up 5 bases and V 8 bases, and 1 base lay outside the gene matches. This CDR3 region has 12 residues. The CDR3, as DNA: TGTGCCACCAAGGGGGCGACCGGGGAGCTGTTTTTT. This codes for CATKGATGELFF.

This clonotype was counted ten times or more. The J gene is TRBJ2-2, the V gene TRBV7-9, with D unresolved. CDR3 length equals 15 residues. V lost 0 bases, J lost 3 bases, and 8 bases lay in between. Germline CDR1 is SEHNR and CDR2 is FQNEAQ (reference sequence). The CDR3: CASSLAGPDTGELFF. CDR3 DNA sequence: TGTGCCAGCAGCTTAGCTGGGCCCGACACCGGGGAGCTGTTTTTT.

V and J are TRBV25-1 and TRBJ2-2, with a tentative D call TRBD2 (5 bases). This CDR3 contains 15 residues. Germline V lookup: CDR1 MGHDK, CDR2 SYGVNS. V lost 4 bases and J lost 7, with 16 bases in between. CDR3 residues: CASSAGNTRDGELFF. For the CDR3, the DNA is TGTGCCAGCAGTGCCGGGAACACCCGCGACGGGGAGCTGTTTTTT.

This clonotype was seen repeatedly, ten times or more. The rearrangement uses TRBV29-1 and TRBJ1-2, with D possibly being TRBD1 (6 bases). In germline, CDR1 is SQVTM, CDR2 ANQGSEA. V was pared by 8 bases and J by 3 bases, with 16 bases between. The CDR3 length is 13 residues. The CDR3 spells CSTQDRPDYGYTF. The CDR3 nucleotides are TGCAGCACACAGGACAGACCCGACTATGGCTACACCTTC. The complete variable domain, with remaining parts taken from reference TRBV29-1 and TRBJ1-2, reads SAVISQKPSRDICQRGTSLTIQCQVDSQVTMMFWYRQQPGQSLTLIATANQGSEATYESGFVIDKFPISRPNLTFSTLTVSNMSPEDSSIYLCSTQDRPDYGYTFGSGTRLTVV.